Following are 7 T cell receptor beta chains from one sample sequenced in a study of cytomegalovirus exposure and HLA in healthy donors. Primers included in the PCR were 60 Vbeta and 13 Jbeta primers. The assay was immunoSEQ multiplex PCR, and TCRdb's table has in-frame clones only and misses some. The table records roughly 280,000 clones, around two thirds of them present only once. What was sequenced was PBMCs. The receptors derive from a female donor in good health and CMV-seronegative.

The gene calls are TRBV2 and TRBJ2-4; D unclear. CDR1 and CDR2 from the germline V gene are SNHLY and FYNNEI. Trimming shortened V by 4 bases and J by 2 bases, and 6 bases separated the two germline ends. This CDR3 has 13 residues. CDR3 sequence reads: CASSVSPKNIQYF. The CDR3 DNA reads TGTGCCAGCAGTGTCTCCCCCAAAAACATTCAGTACTTC.

This clone has a handful of counts. The chain employs TRBV19 and TRBJ2-3; the D gene is possibly TRBD1 (8 bases). The CDR3 length is 16 residues. CDR1 is LNHDA and CDR2 is SQIVND in the germline V gene (reference sequence). V dropped 3 bases and J dropped 6 bases, with 19 bases sitting between them. For the CDR3, the DNA is TGTGCCAGTAGTATTCAGCCCGGACAGGGAGGGGATACGCAGTATTTT. Amino acid sequence: CASSIQPGQGGDTQYF.

The chain combines TRBV29-1 with TRBJ2-3; the D gene is possibly TRBD2 (6 bases). This CDR3 is 15 amino acids long. V lost 3 bases to trimming and J lost 0 bases, with 13 bases between them. Germline CDR1 reads SQVTM; CDR2 reads ANQGSEA. The CDR3 reads CSVERDGSSTDTQYF. The CDR3, as DNA: TGCAGCGTTGAGCGGGACGGATCTAGCACAGATACGCAGTATTTT.

The rearrangement joins TRBV6-1 to TRBJ1-2; D is unclear. In germline, CDR1 is MNHNS, CDR2 SASEGT. This CDR3 has 16 amino acids. V was shortened by 1 base and J by 1 base, with 13 bases between the two germline ends. CDR3 loop: CASSEGLISSNYGYTF. The CDR3 DNA is TGTGCCAGCAGTGAAGGGTTGATCTCGAGTAACTATGGCTACACCTTC.

This chain joins TRBV11-3 and TRBJ1-1; 7 bases align to TRBD1. The CDR3 covers 16 residues. V shed 4 bases, J shed 0 bases, and the junction held 8 bases outside the gene matches. Germline V gene lookup returns CDR1 SGHNT and CDR2 YENEEA. The chain's CDR3 is CASSSDRATMNTEAFF. Here the CDR3 DNA reads TGTGCCAGCAGCTCAGACAGGGCTACCATGAACACTGAAGCTTTCTTT.

V gene TRBV14 combines with J gene TRBJ2-7, with D perhaps matching TRBD2 (5 bases). The CDR3 spans 13 residues. The germline V gene has CDR1 SGHDN and CDR2 FVKESK. V was cut by 5 bases and J by 5 bases, with 13 bases left in between. The CDR3: CASSFWTGDEQYF. CDR3 coding DNA: TGTGCCAGCAGCTTCTGGACTGGGGACGAGCAGTACTTC.

This sequence joins TRBV6-5 and TRBJ1-1; TRBD1 might be the D (5 bases). Trimming removed 5 bases at V and 3 bases at J, with 13 bases between. Germline-derived CDR1 and CDR2 are MNHEY and SVGAGI. The CDR3 extends over 14 amino acids. In DNA form, the CDR3 reads TGTGCCAGCAGTGAGAGTGGAGGGGACACTGAAGCTTTCTTT. Translation gives CASSESGGDTEAFF.